The source of this TCR beta chain is a study of monozygotic twins with inflammatory bowel disease (dated by TCRdb to the late 2010s). The study in broad terms: The complete study included 28 monozygotic twin pairs: 19 IBD-discordant Danish pairs and nine German pairs, of which four were IBD-concordant and five were IBD-discordant. The search for disease-associated traits relied mainly on comparing IBD patients with their genetically identical healthy co-twins within discordant pairs. Each individual had, on average, about 151 000 unique TCRalpha sequences and 181 000 unique TCRbeta sequences available for analysis. What the research found in general, with its limitations: Measured by the inverse Simpson index, TCRbeta repertoire diversity was lower in IBD patients than in their healthy co-twins. No difference in repertoire similarity was observed between concordant and discordant twins, possibly owing to limited statistical power. Because patients were on differing immunosuppressive treatments, the repertoires may have picked up extra background noise and inter-individual variability. The analysis was unable to tell apart different T cell subtypes. The results gave no support for a single strong signal or clonotype linked to IBD. Fewer clonotypes were shared with other individuals by IBD patients than by healthy twins, most markedly in patients showing signs of disease activity.

The CDR3 measures 13 amino acids from cysteine to phenylalanine. The record lacks a DNA sequence. CDR1 DFQATT and CDR2 SNEGSKA are derived from the germline V gene (reference sequence). On this clonotype itself: The target of this receptor is not known.

From each donor, an approximately 2.5 ml peripheral blood sample was collected into PAXgene tubes and kept at -80 degrees C. Total RNA was isolated from whole blood with the PAXgene blood miRNA kit on an automated QIAcube, without T cell sorting. Peripheral blood from monozygotic twin pairs, either concordant or discordant for inflammatory bowel disease, underwent deep TCRalpha and TCRbeta repertoire profiling that used unique molecular barcoding. Smoking habits were recorded for all twin pairs, and individuals were classified as current, former or never smokers. Preparation of the library involved 5' RACE. Preparation of each TCR library used around 3,500 ng of total RNA. For each sample, cDNA was synthesized in eight separate reactions using SMARTScribe reverse transcriptase. During cDNA synthesis, template switching was used to introduce unique molecular identifiers that contained a 6-nucleotide sample barcode. TCRalpha and TCRbeta cDNA was amplified in two nested PCRs of approximately 17 and 9 cycles, and bead purification was carried out after each PCR. Before amplification, the cDNA was treated with uracil DNA-glycosylase and purified using the QIAquick PCR purification kit. In the second PCR, Illumina TruSeq-compatible adapters and sample-specific barcodes were added. TapeStation and Qubit were used to check library quality and concentration, and around 5 ng of each library went into the pool. Sequencing of pooled libraries was carried out on an Illumina HiSeq2500 single-index Rapid Run using 2 x 100 bp reads and custom sequencing primers. The published analysis was carried out like this. PCR and sequencing errors were corrected by UMI-based consensus assembly using MiGEC version 1.2.6. MiXCR version 2.1.1 handled V(D)J alignment, clonotype assembly and CDR3 extraction. Normalisation of gene usage, clonotype sharing and MAIT/NKT TCR abundance was achieved by analysing the top 1000, 10 000 and 20 000 clonotypes per sample. After downsampling to 27 000 UMIs, diversity was calculated as the inverse Simpson index using the vegan R package. Paired Mann-Whitney U tests on discordant twin pairs were used, with Benjamini-Hochberg multiple-testing correction. With the reads reprocessed by TCRdb, a single entry stands for each CDR3 protein sequence and no DNA is reported. These V and J calls derive from TCRdb rather than the authors' analysis. This sample's listing comprises hundreds of thousands of distinct CDR3 sequences. 2% to 2.5% of the sample goes to the ten largest clones.

The specimen sequenced was blood. The TCR was taken from a human donor with ulcerative colitis or Crohn's disease, or a healthy co-twin of an affected twin (not recorded which). The chain is assembled from TRBV20-1 and TRBJ1-1; TCRdb gives TRBD1 as the D gene, but with no DNA this cannot be confirmed. The CDR3 has the sequence CSANDRASAEAFF.